This is a list of T cell receptor beta chains from one sample in a study of T cell changes during pregnancy in multiple sclerosis. Generated by immunoSEQ multiplex PCR, the TCRdb table keeps only in-frame clones and is missing some. The sample yields under 50,000 clones, 75% to 90% seen once. The source was peripheral blood, collected in the first trimester of pregnancy. Every receptor here comes from a female donor in good health, enrolled as a control in a pregnancy study. Each CDR3 is given with its conserved first and last residue. D genes are given only for firm matches. Clone size appears in some rows only: once, few, many, or a class for an expanded clone.

>.|TRBJ1-1|TRBV6-5|TRBD1
CASTIMTGLSTEAFF
TGTGCCAGCACCATCATGACAGGGTTGTCGACTGAAGCTTTCTTT
>.|TRBJ2-1|TRBV7-9|.
CASSPEGEQFF
TGTGCCAGCAGCCCAGAGGGTGAGCAGTTCTTC
>.|TRBJ2-2|TRBV27|TRBD1
CASSQPGTGRTGELFF
TGTGCCAGCAGTCAACCCGGGACAGGGCGTACCGGGGAGCTGTTTTTT
>.|TRBJ1-1|TRBV28|TRBD1
CASRTGEARTEAFF
TGTGCCAGCCGGACAGGGGAGGCCCGCACTGAAGCTTTCTTT
>.|TRBJ2-1|TRBV28|.
CASINRSPYNEQFF
TGTGCCAGCATCAATAGGAGCCCCTACAATGAGCAGTTCTTC
>.|TRBJ1-1|TRBV7-2|.
CASSSDLYTEAFF
TGTGCCAGCAGCTCAGATCTGTACACTGAAGCTTTCTTT
>.|TRBJ2-3|TRBV6-6|.
CASSYSNRETDTQYF
TGTGCCAGCAGTTACTCTAACAGGGAAACAGATACGCAGTATTTT
>.|TRBJ2-7|TRBV6-1|TRBD1
CASSESGTGGSEQYF
TGTGCCAGCAGTGAAAGCGGGACAGGGGGCAGCGAGCAGTACTTC
>.|TRBJ1-5|TRBV27|.
CASSMGAWSNQPQHF
TGTGCCAGCAGTATGGGGGCCTGGAGCAATCAGCCCCAGCATTTT
>.|TRBJ1-2|TRBV19|.
CASSIRDTVRSGYTF
TGTGCCAGTAGTATCCGGGACACCGTCCGCAGTGGCTACACCTTC
>.|TRBJ2-5|TRBV6-1|.
CASVAGGWETQYF
TGTGCCAGCGTCGCAGGGGGGTGGGAGACCCAGTACTTC
>.|TRBJ2-2|TRBV7-2|.
CASSFFGGELFF
TGTGCCAGCAGCTTTTTCGGGGGGGAGCTGTTTTTT
>.|TRBJ1-5|TRBV15|TRBD1
CATSSARTGGNQPQHF
TGTGCCACCAGCAGCGCTCGGACAGGGGGGAATCAGCCCCAGCATTTT
>.|TRBJ2-7|TRBV5-1|.
CASSLPAYEQYF
TGCGCCAGCAGCTTACCGGCCTACGAGCAGTACTTC
>.|TRBJ2-7|TRBV11-2|TRBD1
CASSLDGTVSYEQYF
TGTGCCAGCAGCTTAGACGGGACAGTCTCCTACGAGCAGTACTTC
>once|TRBJ2-1|TRBV4-2|TRBD2
CASSHLAGGSGNEQFF
TGTGCCAGCAGCCACCTAGCGGGAGGTTCGGGCAATGAGCAGTTCTTC
>.|TRBJ2-2|TRBV2|TRBD2
CASRETSGSTGELFF
TGTGCCAGCAGAGAGACTAGCGGTAGCACCGGGGAGCTGTTTTTT
>few|TRBJ1-6|TRBV19|.
CASSRGDSPLHF
TGTGCCAGTAGCAGGGGAGACTCACCCCTCCACTTT
>once|TRBJ1-1|TRBV19|TRBD1
CASRNYRGGTEAFF
TGTGCCAGTAGAAATTACAGGGGGGGAACTGAAGCTTTCTTT
>.|TRBJ2-2|TRBV27|TRBD2
CASSRTGLAGDLTGELFF
TGTGCCAGCAGCCGCACTGGACTAGCGGGGGATCTCACCGGGGAGCTGTTTTTT
>.|TRBJ2-3|TRBV27|.
CASSARAGGGTDTQYF
TGTGCCAGCAGCGCCAGAGCTGGCGGGGGCACAGATACGCAGTATTTT
>once|TRBJ1-5|TRBV5-1|TRBD1
CASSLETQDRAWFLGNQPQHF
TGCGCCAGCAGCTTGGAGACACAGGACAGGGCTTGGTTCTTAGGCAATCAGCCCCAGCATTTT
>.|TRBJ1-1|TRBV30|.
CAWSVLSEEAFF
TGTGCCTGGAGTGTACTAAGCGAGGAAGCTTTCTTT
>.|TRBJ1-5|TRBV29-1|.
CSVRQDSNQPQHF
TGCAGCGTCCGACAGGACAGTAATCAGCCCCAGCATTTT
>.|TRBJ1-1|TRBV6-5|.
CASSYSRNTEAFF
TGTGCCAGCAGTTATAGCAGAAACACTGAAGCTTTCTTT
>.|TRBJ2-1|TRBV7-3|TRBD2
CASGRERDEQFF
TGTGCCAGCGGGCGGGAGCGCGATGAGCAGTTCTTC
>.|TRBJ2-5|TRBV7-9|TRBD2
CASSPSGRAFETQYF
TGTGCCAGCAGCCCTAGCGGGAGGGCCTTTGAGACCCAGTACTTC
>.|TRBJ2-2|TRBV6-5|.
CASSYSSGNTGELFF
TGTGCCAGCAGTTACTCGTCAGGAAACACCGGGGAGCTGTTTTTT
>.|TRBJ1-1|TRBV28|.
CASTLRGGETEAFF
TGTGCCAGCACCCTTCGAGGGGGGGAGACTGAAGCTTTCTTT
>.|TRBJ1-4|TRBV27|TRBD1
CASRPGGLSNEKLFF
TGTGCCAGCAGGCCAGGGGGATTGTCCAATGAAAAACTGTTTTTT
>.|TRBJ2-3|TRBV28|TRBD2
CASTLDPGLASSTDTQYF
TGTGCCAGCACCTTGGACCCGGGACTAGCGTCTAGCACAGATACGCAGTATTTT
>.|TRBJ2-7|TRBV7-2|TRBD1
CASSFRDRGYEQYF
TGTGCCAGCAGTTTCCGGGACAGGGGTTACGAGCAGTACTTC
>once|TRBJ1-1|TRBV30|TRBD1
CAWSSWGGQDNEAFF
TGTGCCTGGAGTTCATGGGGGGGACAGGACAACGAAGCTTTCTTT